This is a list of T cell receptor beta chains from one sample in a study of cytomegalovirus exposure and HLA in healthy donors. The data were produced by immunoSEQ multiplex PCR, yet TCRdb's version contains in-frame clones alone and is incomplete. The sample records approximately 150,000 clones, approximately 87% being singletons. The sample comprised PBMCs. These TCRs come from a woman younger than 45 in good health and CMV-seronegative. CDR3s include the opening cysteine and the closing phenylalanine or tryptophan. Each record gives: V gene, clone size, D gene, J gene, CDR3 DNA, CDR3 protein. D genes are given only for firm matches. Clone size is stated in some rows and not others, as once, few, many or a class when expanded.

V gene: TRBV9
clone size: .
D gene: TRBD1
J gene: TRBJ1-2
CDR3 DNA: TGTGCCAGCAGCCGGGGACAGGAAGTTTTGAATGGCTACACCTTC
CDR3 protein: CASSRGQEVLNGYTF

V gene: TRBV5-1
clone size: .
D gene: TRBD2
J gene: TRBJ2-5
CDR3 DNA: TGCGCCAGCAGAACCGGGACTAGCGGAAGATTACAAGAGACCCAGTACTTC
CDR3 protein: CASRTGTSGRLQETQYF

V gene: TRBV6-6
clone size: .
D gene: TRBD1
J gene: TRBJ2-5
CDR3 DNA: TGTGCCAGCAGTTTGGGACAGGGGCAAGAGACCCAGTACTTC
CDR3 protein: CASSLGQGQETQYF

V gene: TRBV6-5
clone size: .
D gene: .
J gene: TRBJ2-5
CDR3 DNA: TGTGCCAGCAGTTACTCGAGGGGGGAGACCCAGTACTTC
CDR3 protein: CASSYSRGETQYF

V gene: TRBV7-6
clone size: .
D gene: .
J gene: TRBJ2-7
CDR3 DNA: TGTGCCAGCAGCTTAGCTGCTACAGGGCTCTTCTACGAGCAGTACTTC
CDR3 protein: CASSLAATGLFYEQYF

V gene: TRBV6-5
clone size: .
D gene: .
J gene: TRBJ2-2
CDR3 DNA: TGTGCCAGCACTACTTCACCTACCAACACCGGGGAGCTGTTTTTT
CDR3 protein: CASTTSPTNTGELFF

V gene: TRBV5-5
clone size: .
D gene: .
J gene: TRBJ1-3
CDR3 DNA: TGTGCCAGCTCTCAACGGGGAGTCTCTGGAAACACCATATATTTT
CDR3 protein: CASSQRGVSGNTIYF

V gene: TRBV7-9
clone size: .
D gene: .
J gene: TRBJ1-5
CDR3 DNA: TGTGCCAGCAGTGACGGAGCGCGGCCCCAGCATTTT
CDR3 protein: CASSDGARPQHF

V gene: TRBV9
clone size: .
D gene: TRBD2
J gene: TRBJ2-1
CDR3 DNA: TGTGCCAGCAGCAGACTAGCGGGGAACAATGAGCAGTTCTTC
CDR3 protein: CASSRLAGNNEQFF

V gene: TRBV29-1
clone size: .
D gene: TRBD2
J gene: TRBJ2-3
CDR3 DNA: TGCAGCACCCGGGGGGTCACAGATACGCAGTATTTT
CDR3 protein: CSTRGVTDTQYF

V gene: TRBV6-1
clone size: .
D gene: .
J gene: TRBJ2-1
CDR3 DNA: TGTGCCAGCAGTGAACTCTACTACAATGAGCAGTTCTTC
CDR3 protein: CASSELYYNEQFF

V gene: TRBV6-6
clone size: .
D gene: .
J gene: TRBJ1-2
CDR3 DNA: TGTGCCAGCAGTCATCCCCCCCCTAACTATGGCTACACCTTC
CDR3 protein: CASSHPPPNYGYTF

V gene: TRBV5-1
clone size: .
D gene: TRBD2
J gene: TRBJ2-1
CDR3 DNA: TGCGCCAGCTTCCCCGCTAGCGGGGGGGCCTACAATGAGCAGTTCTTC
CDR3 protein: CASFPASGGAYNEQFF

V gene: TRBV7-6
clone size: .
D gene: .
J gene: TRBJ2-1
CDR3 DNA: TGTGCCAGCAGCTTCCCCGAGGGGGGGAGCTACAATGAGCAGTTCTTC
CDR3 protein: CASSFPEGGSYNEQFF

V gene: TRBV7-9
clone size: .
D gene: TRBD2
J gene: TRBJ2-1
CDR3 DNA: TGTGCCAGCTTAGCGGGCTCCTACAATGAGCAGTTCTTC
CDR3 protein: CASLAGSYNEQFF

V gene: TRBV6-6
clone size: .
D gene: TRBD1
J gene: TRBJ2-7
CDR3 DNA: TGTGCCAGCAGCCAAGGACAGGGCACCTACGAGCAGTACTTC
CDR3 protein: CASSQGQGTYEQYF

V gene: TRBV7-9
clone size: .
D gene: .
J gene: TRBJ2-7
CDR3 DNA: TGTGCCAGCAGCCCCGGGAGCGCCTACGAGCAGTACTTC
CDR3 protein: CASSPGSAYEQYF

V gene: TRBV27
clone size: .
D gene: .
J gene: TRBJ2-7
CDR3 DNA: TGTGCCAGCAGCCCCCGGGGGTCCTCCTACGAGCAGTACTTC
CDR3 protein: CASSPRGSSYEQYF

V gene: TRBV7-9
clone size: .
D gene: .
J gene: TRBJ1-2
CDR3 DNA: TGTGCCAGCACAAGTCTTCAGGTCTATGGCTACACCTTC
CDR3 protein: CASTSLQVYGYTF

V gene: TRBV4-1
clone size: few
D gene: TRBD1
J gene: TRBJ2-1
CDR3 DNA: TGCGCCAGCAGCCAAGACTCCGGACAGGGGTACAATGAGCAGTTCTTC
CDR3 protein: CASSQDSGQGYNEQFF

V gene: TRBV6-5
clone size: few
D gene: TRBD1
J gene: TRBJ2-3
CDR3 DNA: TGTGCCAGCAGTTACGGGACAGGGGGAGCAGATACGCAGTATTTT
CDR3 protein: CASSYGTGGADTQYF

V gene: TRBV27
clone size: few
D gene: .
J gene: TRBJ1-6
CDR3 DNA: TGTGCCAGCAGTTTAGTGACACCCAATTCACCCCTCCACTTT
CDR3 protein: CASSLVTPNSPLHF

V gene: TRBV4-1
clone size: .
D gene: TRBD1
J gene: TRBJ1-5
CDR3 DNA: TGCGCCAGCAGCCAAGTGGTGACAGGGAATAGCAATCAGCCCCAGCATTTT
CDR3 protein: CASSQVVTGNSNQPQHF

V gene: TRBV30
clone size: .
D gene: TRBD1
J gene: TRBJ1-1
CDR3 DNA: TGTGCCTGGAGTGTAGGGACAGGGGGCACTGAAGCTTTCTTT
CDR3 protein: CAWSVGTGGTEAFF

V gene: TRBV7-8
clone size: .
D gene: TRBD1
J gene: TRBJ2-7
CDR3 DNA: TGTGCCAGCAGCTCACCTCCGGGACAGCCCATCTACGAGCAGTACTTC
CDR3 protein: CASSSPPGQPIYEQYF

V gene: TRBV5-5
clone size: .
D gene: .
J gene: TRBJ2-5
CDR3 DNA: TGTGCCAGCAGCTTGGCCTCGAGGAGACAAGAGACCCAGTACTTC
CDR3 protein: CASSLASRRQETQYF

V gene: TRBV4-2
clone size: .
D gene: .
J gene: TRBJ1-2
CDR3 DNA: TGTGCCAGCAGCCAAGCTGGTGACTCCACCTATGGCTACACCTTC
CDR3 protein: CASSQAGDSTYGYTF

V gene: TRBV4-2
clone size: .
D gene: TRBD1
J gene: TRBJ2-7
CDR3 DNA: TGTGCCAGCAGTTGGACAGGAGGTCGCGAGCAGTACTTC
CDR3 protein: CASSWTGGREQYF

V gene: TRBV30
clone size: .
D gene: .
J gene: TRBJ1-6
CDR3 DNA: TGTGCCTGGAGTGTACAGGGCGCCGATTACTCACCCCTCCACTTT
CDR3 protein: CAWSVQGADYSPLHF

V gene: TRBV4-1
clone size: .
D gene: .
J gene: TRBJ2-1
CDR3 DNA: TGCGCCAGCAGTGTCCTCGACAATGAGCAGTTCTTC
CDR3 protein: CASSVLDNEQFF

V gene: TRBV29-1
clone size: .
D gene: .
J gene: TRBJ2-1
CDR3 DNA: TGCAGCGTTGAACAGTACAATGAGCAGTTCTTC
CDR3 protein: CSVEQYNEQFF

V gene: TRBV6-5
clone size: .
D gene: .
J gene: TRBJ1-1
CDR3 DNA: TGTGCCAGCAGACGACGGACAGAGAACACTGAAGCTTTCTTT
CDR3 protein: CASRRRTENTEAFF

V gene: TRBV7-9
clone size: .
D gene: TRBD1
J gene: TRBJ2-2
CDR3 DNA: TGTGCCAGCAGCGCGGGGACAGGGGGCGGGGAGCTGTTTTTT
CDR3 protein: CASSAGTGGGELFF

V gene: TRBV2
clone size: .
D gene: TRBD1
J gene: TRBJ1-4
CDR3 DNA: TGTGCCAGCAGTTCATACAGGGGCCTCAATAGGGCAACTAATGAAAAACTGTTTTTT
CDR3 protein: CASSSYRGLNRATNEKLFF

V gene: TRBV13
clone size: .
D gene: TRBD1
J gene: TRBJ2-1
CDR3 DNA: TGTGCCAGCAGCTCGGGACAGGGGGGAAACAATGAGCAGTTCTTC
CDR3 protein: CASSSGQGGNNEQFF

V gene: TRBV4-3
clone size: .
D gene: .
J gene: TRBJ2-5
CDR3 DNA: TGCGCCAGCAGCCAGGTATCGGGAGAGACCCAGTACTTC
CDR3 protein: CASSQVSGETQYF

V gene: TRBV28
clone size: .
D gene: TRBD1
J gene: TRBJ1-2
CDR3 DNA: TGTGCCAGCAGTTTTACAGGGGGAGCAGGTGGCTACACCTTC
CDR3 protein: CASSFTGGAGGYTF

V gene: TRBV4-1
clone size: .
D gene: .
J gene: TRBJ1-2
CDR3 DNA: TGCGCCAGCAGCCAAGATGCGCAGGCCTCCCTGGGTGGCTACACCTTC
CDR3 protein: CASSQDAQASLGGYTF

V gene: TRBV5-4
clone size: .
D gene: TRBD2
J gene: TRBJ2-7
CDR3 DNA: TGTGCCAGCAGCCCGGGACTAGCGGCAAACGAGCAGTACTTC
CDR3 protein: CASSPGLAANEQYF

V gene: TRBV9
clone size: .
D gene: TRBD2
J gene: TRBJ2-1
CDR3 DNA: TGTGCCAGCAGTTTACTAGCGGGGGCAACCTACAATGAGCAGTTCTTC
CDR3 protein: CASSLLAGATYNEQFF

V gene: TRBV6-1
clone size: .
D gene: .
J gene: TRBJ2-7
CDR3 DNA: TGTGCCAGCAGTCTCGGTTCGAGCTACGAGCAGTACTTC
CDR3 protein: CASSLGSSYEQYF

V gene: TRBV30
clone size: .
D gene: .
J gene: TRBJ2-7
CDR3 DNA: TGTGCCTGGAGTGTTGAGTGGAGCTCCTACGAGCAGTACTTC
CDR3 protein: CAWSVEWSSYEQYF

V gene: TRBV5-1
clone size: .
D gene: TRBD1
J gene: TRBJ1-2
CDR3 DNA: TGCGCCAGCAGCCAGGGGACAGGGGTACAGAGTTCCTATGGCTACACCTTC
CDR3 protein: CASSQGTGVQSSYGYTF

V gene: TRBV30
clone size: .
D gene: .
J gene: TRBJ2-1
CDR3 DNA: TGTGCCTGGAGTGAGGTCCAGGGGGGCGGTGAGCAGTTCTTC
CDR3 protein: CAWSEVQGGGEQFF

V gene: TRBV5-1
clone size: .
D gene: .
J gene: TRBJ2-7
CDR3 DNA: TGCGCCAGCAGCTTGGCCGCGGGACTCCTCTACGAGCAGTACTTC
CDR3 protein: CASSLAAGLLYEQYF

V gene: TRBV5-1
clone size: .
D gene: TRBD1
J gene: TRBJ2-3
CDR3 DNA: TGCGCCAGCAGCTCCGGACAGGAAAACACAGATACGCAGTATTTT
CDR3 protein: CASSSGQENTDTQYF

V gene: TRBV10-2
clone size: once
D gene: TRBD2
J gene: TRBJ2-2
CDR3 DNA: TGCGCCAGCAGTGATCCGGGACTAGCGGAGAACACCGGGGAGCTGTTTTTT
CDR3 protein: CASSDPGLAENTGELFF

V gene: TRBV7-2
clone size: once
D gene: .
J gene: TRBJ1-2
CDR3 DNA: TGTGCCAGCAGCCCGCGGGAGTCATTCTATGGCTACACCTTC
CDR3 protein: CASSPRESFYGYTF

V gene: TRBV19
clone size: once
D gene: .
J gene: TRBJ1-2
CDR3 DNA: TGTGCCAGTAGTATAGCCCCCCTGCGGGTGGATGGCTACACCTTC
CDR3 protein: CASSIAPLRVDGYTF

V gene: TRBV9
clone size: .
D gene: .
J gene: TRBJ1-3
CDR3 DNA: TGTGCCAGCAGCGTAGAGAGCGGGAGCGGGAACACCATATATTTT
CDR3 protein: CASSVESGSGNTIYF

V gene: TRBV9
clone size: .
D gene: .
J gene: TRBJ2-1
CDR3 DNA: TGTGCCAGCAGCGTGGGGGCCAGGAGCTCCTACAATGAGCAGTTCTTC
CDR3 protein: CASSVGARSSYNEQFF

V gene: TRBV5-4
clone size: .
D gene: TRBD1
J gene: TRBJ2-3
CDR3 DNA: TGTGCCAGCAGCTGGAGGACAGGGGTTGATACGCAGTATTTT
CDR3 protein: CASSWRTGVDTQYF

V gene: TRBV30
clone size: .
D gene: TRBD1
J gene: TRBJ1-6
CDR3 DNA: TGTGCCTGGACCACAGGGGCCAATTCACCCCTCCACTTT
CDR3 protein: CAWTTGANSPLHF

V gene: TRBV5-8
clone size: few
D gene: .
J gene: TRBJ2-7
CDR3 DNA: TGTGCCAGCAGCCCAAGAGTTTCGGACGAGCAGTACTTC
CDR3 protein: CASSPRVSDEQYF